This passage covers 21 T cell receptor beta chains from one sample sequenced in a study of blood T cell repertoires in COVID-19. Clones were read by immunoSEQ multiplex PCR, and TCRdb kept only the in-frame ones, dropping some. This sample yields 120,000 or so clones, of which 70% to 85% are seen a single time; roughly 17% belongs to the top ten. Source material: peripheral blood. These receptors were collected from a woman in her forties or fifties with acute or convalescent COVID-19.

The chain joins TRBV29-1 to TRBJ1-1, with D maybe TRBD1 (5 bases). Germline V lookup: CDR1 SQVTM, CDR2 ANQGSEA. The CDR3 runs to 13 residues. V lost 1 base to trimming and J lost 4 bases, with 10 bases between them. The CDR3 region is CSVEGRASTEAFF. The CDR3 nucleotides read TGCAGCGTTGAAGGCAGGGCATCCACTGAAGCTTTCTTT.

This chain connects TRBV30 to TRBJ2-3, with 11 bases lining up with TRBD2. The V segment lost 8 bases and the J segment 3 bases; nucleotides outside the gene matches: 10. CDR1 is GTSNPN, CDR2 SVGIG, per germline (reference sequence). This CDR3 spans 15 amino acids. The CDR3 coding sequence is TGTGCCGGAACCCTTAGCGGGGGGGGGACAGATACGCAGTATTTT. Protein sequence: CAGTLSGGGTDTQYF.

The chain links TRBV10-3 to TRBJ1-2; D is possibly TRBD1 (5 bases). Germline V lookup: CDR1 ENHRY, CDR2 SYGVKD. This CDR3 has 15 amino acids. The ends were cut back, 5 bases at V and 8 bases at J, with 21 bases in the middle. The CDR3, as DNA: TGTGCCATCAGTCAACTAGACGTCGGGGGTGGCGGCTACACCTTC. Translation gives CAISQLDVGGGGYTF.

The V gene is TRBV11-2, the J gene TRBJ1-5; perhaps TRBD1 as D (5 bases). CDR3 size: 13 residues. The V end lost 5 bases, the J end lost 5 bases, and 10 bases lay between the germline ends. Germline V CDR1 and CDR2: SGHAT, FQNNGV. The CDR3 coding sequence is TGTGCCAGCAGCAAGGGGAGGGATCAGCCCCAGCATTTT. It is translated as CASSKGRDQPQHF.

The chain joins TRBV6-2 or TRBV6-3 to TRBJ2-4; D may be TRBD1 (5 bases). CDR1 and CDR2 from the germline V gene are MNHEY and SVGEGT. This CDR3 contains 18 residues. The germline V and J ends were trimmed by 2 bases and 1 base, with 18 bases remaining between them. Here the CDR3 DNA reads TGTGCCAGCAGTTACCACCCGGGCAGGGCGGAGGCCAAAAACATTCAGTACTTC. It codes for CASSYHPGRAEAKNIQYF.

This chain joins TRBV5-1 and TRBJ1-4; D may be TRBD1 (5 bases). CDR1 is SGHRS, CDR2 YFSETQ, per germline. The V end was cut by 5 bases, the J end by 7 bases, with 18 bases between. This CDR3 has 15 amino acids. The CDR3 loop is CASRLGTAGGEKLFF. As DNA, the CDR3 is TGCGCCAGCAGGCTTGGGACGGCGGGGGGTGAAAAACTGTTTTTT. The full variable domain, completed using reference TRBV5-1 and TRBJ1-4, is KAGVTQTPRYLIKTRGQQVTLSCSPISGHRSVSWYQQTPGQGLQFLFEYFSETQRNKGNFPGRFSGRQFSNSRSEMNVSTLELGDSALYLCASRLGTAGGEKLFFGSGTQLSVL.

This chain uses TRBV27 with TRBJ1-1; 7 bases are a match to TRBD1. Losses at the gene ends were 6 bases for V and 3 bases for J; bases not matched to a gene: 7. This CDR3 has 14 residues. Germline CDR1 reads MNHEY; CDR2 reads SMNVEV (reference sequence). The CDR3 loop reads CASSAKGTDTEAFF. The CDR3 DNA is TGTGCCAGCAGCGCAAAAGGGACAGACACTGAAGCTTTCTTT.

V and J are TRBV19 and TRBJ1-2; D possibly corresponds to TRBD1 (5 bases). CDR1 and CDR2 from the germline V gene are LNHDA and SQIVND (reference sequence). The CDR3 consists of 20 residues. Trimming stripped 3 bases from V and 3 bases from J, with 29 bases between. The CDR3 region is CASSMVSRALGARQYYGYTF. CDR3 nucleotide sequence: TGTGCCAGTAGTATGGTTTCAAGGGCCTTAGGGGCAAGGCAATACTATGGCTACACCTTC.

The CDR3 loop is CASSRYENRDYNSPLHF. The CDR3, as DNA: TGTGCCAGCAGCCGATACGAAAACAGAGACTATAATTCACCCCTCCACTTT. The chain combines TRBV3-1 (or the pseudogene TRBV3-2) with TRBJ1-6; D uncertain. Trimming took 4 bases from V and 3 from J, leaving 16 bases between them. The germline CDR1 and CDR2 sequences are LGHDT and YNNKEL (reference sequence). The CDR3 has 17 amino acids.

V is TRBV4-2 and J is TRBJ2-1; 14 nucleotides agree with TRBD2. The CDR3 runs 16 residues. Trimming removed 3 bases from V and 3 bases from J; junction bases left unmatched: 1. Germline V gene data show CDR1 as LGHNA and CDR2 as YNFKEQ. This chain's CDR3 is CASSQGLAGDYNEQFF. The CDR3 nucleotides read TGTGCCAGCAGCCAGGGACTAGCGGGGGACTACAATGAGCAGTTCTTC.

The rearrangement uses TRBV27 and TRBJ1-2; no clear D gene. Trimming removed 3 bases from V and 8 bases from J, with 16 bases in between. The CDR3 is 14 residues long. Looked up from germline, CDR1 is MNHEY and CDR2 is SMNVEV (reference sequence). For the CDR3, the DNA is TGTGCCAGCAGTTTGCGTCGAGGGAGCTGGGGCTACACCTTC. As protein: CASSLRRGSWGYTF.

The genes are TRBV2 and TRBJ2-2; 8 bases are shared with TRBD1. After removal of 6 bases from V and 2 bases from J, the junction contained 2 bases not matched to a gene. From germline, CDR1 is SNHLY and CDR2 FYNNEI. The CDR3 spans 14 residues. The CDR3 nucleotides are TGTGCCAGCAGGGGACAGGTTAACACCGGGGAGCTGTTTTTT. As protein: CASRGQVNTGELFF. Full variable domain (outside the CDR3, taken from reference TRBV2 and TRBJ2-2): EPEVTQTPSHQVTQMGQEVILRCVPISNHLYFYWYRQILGQKVEFLVSFYNNEISEKSEIFDDQFSVERPDGSNFTLKIRSTKLEDSAMYFCASRGQVNTGELFFGEGSRLTVL.

CDR3 residues: CASSLQVYQPQHF. The CDR3 DNA reads as TGCGCCAGCAGTCTACAGGTTTATCAGCCCCAGCATTTT. V and J are TRBV10-2 and TRBJ1-5; maybe TRBD1 (5 bases). V was cut by 5 bases and J by 5 bases, with 10 bases left in between. Germline CDR1 WSHSY, CDR2 SAAADI. The CDR3 has 13 amino acids.

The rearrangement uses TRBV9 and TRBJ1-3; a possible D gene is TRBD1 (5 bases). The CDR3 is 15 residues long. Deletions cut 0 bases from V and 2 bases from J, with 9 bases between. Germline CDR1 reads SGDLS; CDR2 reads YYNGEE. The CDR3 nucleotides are TGTGCCAGCAGCGTAGGGGGCAGAACTGGAAACACCATATATTTT. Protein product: CASSVGGRTGNTIYF.

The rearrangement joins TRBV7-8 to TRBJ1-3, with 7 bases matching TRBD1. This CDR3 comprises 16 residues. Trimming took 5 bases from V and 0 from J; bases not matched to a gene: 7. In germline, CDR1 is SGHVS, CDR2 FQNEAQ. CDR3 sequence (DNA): TGTGCCAGCAGCGCGGACAGGACAGCCTCTGGAAACACCATATATTTT. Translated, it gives CASSADRTASGNTIYF. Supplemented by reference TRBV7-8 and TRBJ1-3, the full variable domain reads GAGVSQSPRYKVAKRGQDVALRCDPISGHVSLFWYQQALGQGPEFLTYFQNEAQLDKSGLPSDRFFAERPEGSVSTLKIQRTQQEDSAVYLCASSADRTASGNTIYFGEGSWLTVV.

The DNA for the CDR3 is TGTGCCAGTCTGCCGACAGGGATTGGTAATGGCTACACCTTC. This encodes CASLPTGIGNGYTF. The genes are TRBV19 and TRBJ1-2; 7 bases are shared with TRBD1. The CDR3 contains 14 residues. The germline CDR1 and CDR2 sequences are LNHDA and SQIVND (reference sequence). V dropped 8 bases and J dropped 6; count of bases not matched to a gene: 12.

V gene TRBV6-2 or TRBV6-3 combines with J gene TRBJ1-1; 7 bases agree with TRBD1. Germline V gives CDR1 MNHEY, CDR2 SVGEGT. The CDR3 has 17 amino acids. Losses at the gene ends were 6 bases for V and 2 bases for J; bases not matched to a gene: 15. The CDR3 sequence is CASSLDRVLVGNTEAFF. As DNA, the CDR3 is TGTGCCAGCAGCCTCGACAGGGTTCTAGTCGGTAACACTGAAGCTTTCTTT.

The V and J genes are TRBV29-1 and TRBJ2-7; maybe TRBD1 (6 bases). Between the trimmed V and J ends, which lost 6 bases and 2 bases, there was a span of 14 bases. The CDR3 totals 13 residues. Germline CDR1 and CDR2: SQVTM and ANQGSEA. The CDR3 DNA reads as TGCAGCGTGGGACCGGGACACACCTACGAGCAGTACTTC. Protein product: CSVGPGHTYEQYF.

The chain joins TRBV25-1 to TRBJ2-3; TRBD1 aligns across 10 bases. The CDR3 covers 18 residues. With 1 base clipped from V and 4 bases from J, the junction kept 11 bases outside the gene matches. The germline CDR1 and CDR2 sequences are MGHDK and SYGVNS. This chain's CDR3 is CASSESQRQGAGSDTQYF. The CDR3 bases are TGTGCCAGCAGTGAATCCCAGCGACAGGGGGCAGGATCAGATACGCAGTATTTT.

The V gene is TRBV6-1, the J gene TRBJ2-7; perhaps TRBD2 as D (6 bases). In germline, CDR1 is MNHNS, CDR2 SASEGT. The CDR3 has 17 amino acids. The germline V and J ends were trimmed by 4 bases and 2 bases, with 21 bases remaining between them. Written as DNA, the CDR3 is TGTGCCAGCAGTGCCGGGATCAGGCGCGGGGTACCCTACGAGCAGTACTTC. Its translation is CASSAGIRRGVPYEQYF.

CDR3 nucleotide sequence: TGCGCCAGCAGCTTCTCAGATAACTATGGCTACACCTTC. This translates into CASSFSDNYGYTF. The rearrangement links TRBV5-1 to TRBJ1-2; D remains ambiguous. Trimming removed 2 bases from V and 1 base from J, with 6 bases in between. The length of the CDR3 is 13 residues. Germline V CDR1 and CDR2: SGHRS, YFSETQ.